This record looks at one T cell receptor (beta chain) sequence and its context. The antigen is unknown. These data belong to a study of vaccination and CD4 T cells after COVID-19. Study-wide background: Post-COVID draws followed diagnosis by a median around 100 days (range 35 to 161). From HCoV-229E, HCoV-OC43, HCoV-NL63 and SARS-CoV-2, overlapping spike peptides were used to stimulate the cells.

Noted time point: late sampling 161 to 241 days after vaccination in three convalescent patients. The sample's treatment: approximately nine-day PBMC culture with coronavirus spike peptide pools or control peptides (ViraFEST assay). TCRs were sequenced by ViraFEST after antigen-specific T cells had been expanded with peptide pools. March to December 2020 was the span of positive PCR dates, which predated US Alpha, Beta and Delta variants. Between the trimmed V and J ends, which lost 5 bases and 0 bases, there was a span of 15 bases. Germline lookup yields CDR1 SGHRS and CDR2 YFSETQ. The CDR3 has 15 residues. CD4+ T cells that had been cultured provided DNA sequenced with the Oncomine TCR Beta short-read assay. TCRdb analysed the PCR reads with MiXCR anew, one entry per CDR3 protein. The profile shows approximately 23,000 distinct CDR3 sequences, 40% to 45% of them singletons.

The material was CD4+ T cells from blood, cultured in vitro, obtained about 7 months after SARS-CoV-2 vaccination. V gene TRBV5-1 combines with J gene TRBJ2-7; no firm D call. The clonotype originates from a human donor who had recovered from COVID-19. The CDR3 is CASSPLPAGSYEQYF. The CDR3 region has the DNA TGCGCCAGCAGTCCCCTTCCGGCCGGCTCCTACGAGCAGTACTTC.